The T cell receptor (beta chain) under discussion was sequenced for a study of cytomegalovirus exposure and HLA in healthy donors. Findings and caveats of the study: Rare sequences made up most TCRs, while some public TCRs were found in many donors. Earlier results showed most TCR beta V segments being productive about 87% or about 30% of the time.

The donors gave bone marrow, and they were healthy. With regard to this clone: Its target is not known.

In germline, CDR1 is MDHEN, CDR2 SYDVKM. V gave up 6 bases and J gave up 6 bases; unmatched junction bases: 10. There are 14 residues in the CDR3. 13 Jbeta primers and 60 Vbeta primers were used for the PCR. Profiled with immunoSEQ multiplex PCR; TCRdb holds only in-frame clones, not every one. Among about 120,000 clones listed, 82% were seen once. The source material was PBMCs. This rearrangement joins TRBV28 to TRBJ1-2, with 7 bases matching TRBD1. This receptor was obtained from a young woman in good health and CMV-seronegative. CDR3 DNA sequence: TGTGCCAGCAGAGACGACAGGGTAGTCGATGGCTACACCTTC. Translated, it gives CASRDDRVVDGYTF.